A selection of T cell receptor beta chains follows, all from one sample in a study of cytomegalovirus exposure and HLA in healthy donors. Measured with immunoSEQ multiplex PCR; TCRdb has only the in-frame clones, and not every one. The repertoire includes approximately 98,000 clones, over 75% of them detected once, and 3% sits in the top ten. The sample taken for sequencing was PBMCs. These receptors originate from a woman between 18 and 29 years old in good health and CMV-seronegative. The CDR3 runs from the conserved cysteine through the conserved F or W. D genes are given only for firm matches. The listing skips clone size in some rows; elsewhere it reads once, few, many or a size class.

clone_size: -; v_call: TRBV13; d_call: -; j_call: TRBJ1-6; cdr3_nt: TGTGCCAGCAGCCACCCCGGACAGACGAATAATTCACCCCTCCACTTT; cdr3_aa: CASSHPGQTNNSPLHF
clone_size: -; v_call: TRBV30; d_call: -; j_call: TRBJ1-2; cdr3_nt: TGTGCCTGGAGTGGTGCGGAAGGCTATGGCTACACCTTC; cdr3_aa: CAWSGAEGYGYTF
clone_size: -; v_call: TRBV6-1; d_call: -; j_call: TRBJ2-5; cdr3_nt: TGTGCCAGCAGCCCGCCAGGGGTAGAGACCCAGTACTTC; cdr3_aa: CASSPPGVETQYF
clone_size: -; v_call: TRBV9; d_call: -; j_call: TRBJ1-6; cdr3_nt: TGTGCCAGCAGCGCAGACAGCTCACCCCTCCACTTT; cdr3_aa: CASSADSSPLHF
clone_size: -; v_call: TRBV4-1; d_call: TRBD1; j_call: TRBJ1-5; cdr3_nt: TGCGCCAGCAGCCAGACAGGGGGCGTGGGGCAGCCCCAGCATTTT; cdr3_aa: CASSQTGGVGQPQHF
clone_size: -; v_call: TRBV19; d_call: -; j_call: TRBJ1-5; cdr3_nt: TGTGCCAGTACCAGGACCCAGGGAAATCAGCCCCAGCATTTT; cdr3_aa: CASTRTQGNQPQHF
clone_size: -; v_call: TRBV30; d_call: -; j_call: TRBJ2-7; cdr3_nt: TGTGCCTGGACCCTGGGGGGGCCTAGCGGACTTTACGAGCAGTACTTC; cdr3_aa: CAWTLGGPSGLYEQYF
clone_size: -; v_call: TRBV25-1; d_call: -; j_call: TRBJ2-7; cdr3_nt: TGTGCCAGCAGTGAGAGGGCCGTCTACGAGCAGTACTTC; cdr3_aa: CASSERAVYEQYF
clone_size: -; v_call: TRBV5-1; d_call: -; j_call: TRBJ1-1; cdr3_nt: TGCGCCAGCAGCTTGGGGGAGGGATTTGGTGGAGTGATCACTGAAGCTTTCTTT; cdr3_aa: CASSLGEGFGGVITEAFF
clone_size: -; v_call: TRBV4-2; d_call: TRBD1; j_call: TRBJ1-1; cdr3_nt: TGTGCCAGCAGCCAAACGGGACAGGGGACCACTGAAGCTTTCTTT; cdr3_aa: CASSQTGQGTTEAFF
clone_size: -; v_call: TRBV29-1; d_call: TRBD2; j_call: TRBJ2-2; cdr3_nt: TGCAGCGTGACTAGCGGGGGGGTATTGAACACCGGGGAGCTGTTTTTT; cdr3_aa: CSVTSGGVLNTGELFF
clone_size: -; v_call: TRBV5-4; d_call: -; j_call: TRBJ1-1; cdr3_nt: TGTGCCAGCAGCTTGGAGGGGTTCACTGAAGCTTTCTTT; cdr3_aa: CASSLEGFTEAFF
clone_size: -; v_call: TRBV27; d_call: -; j_call: TRBJ2-7; cdr3_nt: TGTGCCAGCAGGAGGTGGGGGGACGAGCAGTACTTC; cdr3_aa: CASRRWGDEQYF
clone_size: -; v_call: TRBV19; d_call: TRBD1; j_call: TRBJ1-1; cdr3_nt: TGTGCCAGTAGGGACAGGGTCGGTGCCACTGAAGCTTTCTTT; cdr3_aa: CASRDRVGATEAFF
clone_size: -; v_call: TRBV5-1; d_call: -; j_call: TRBJ2-3; cdr3_nt: TGCGCCAGCAGCCCGAGGGGGTTCGGGACAGATACGCAGTATTTT; cdr3_aa: CASSPRGFGTDTQYF
clone_size: -; v_call: TRBV19; d_call: -; j_call: TRBJ1-6; cdr3_nt: TGTGCCAGTAGTATCGGGACAAATGGTTCACCCCTCCACTTT; cdr3_aa: CASSIGTNGSPLHF
clone_size: once; v_call: TRBV9; d_call: TRBD1; j_call: TRBJ1-2; cdr3_nt: TGTGCCAGCAGCCCAAGAGGGGACAGGGTAGGATATGGCTACACCTTC; cdr3_aa: CASSPRGDRVGYGYTF
clone_size: few; v_call: TRBV7-8; d_call: TRBD2; j_call: TRBJ2-2; cdr3_nt: TGTGCCAGCAGCAGGACTAGCGGGGGACGCACCGGGGAGCTGTTTTTT; cdr3_aa: CASSRTSGGRTGELFF
clone_size: -; v_call: TRBV27; d_call: TRBD2; j_call: TRBJ2-2; cdr3_nt: TGTGCCAGCAGGGGGTTAGCGGGGGGCCAGAACACCGGGGAGCTGTTTTTT; cdr3_aa: CASRGLAGGQNTGELFF
clone_size: -; v_call: TRBV2; d_call: -; j_call: TRBJ2-7; cdr3_nt: TGTGCCAGCGCCCCAAAGCCAGGCGAGCAGTACTTC; cdr3_aa: CASAPKPGEQYF
clone_size: once; v_call: TRBV6-1; d_call: TRBD2; j_call: TRBJ2-3; cdr3_nt: TGTGCCAGCAGTGAACTCCTTGTAAGGGGACTAGCAAGGGTGGATACGCAGTATTTT; cdr3_aa: CASSELLVRGLARVDTQYF
clone_size: -; v_call: TRBV18; d_call: TRBD1; j_call: TRBJ2-1; cdr3_nt: TGTGCCAGCTCACCAGGGACAGTTGACAATGAGCAGTTCTTC; cdr3_aa: CASSPGTVDNEQFF
clone_size: -; v_call: TRBV5-4; d_call: -; j_call: TRBJ2-7; cdr3_nt: TGTGCCAGCAGCTTGGATCCGGGGTATATGTACGAGCAGTACTTC; cdr3_aa: CASSLDPGYMYEQYF
clone_size: -; v_call: TRBV19; d_call: -; j_call: TRBJ1-1; cdr3_nt: TGTGCCAGTAGTATCGACGGCGGACTCAACACTGAAGCTTTCTTT; cdr3_aa: CASSIDGGLNTEAFF
clone_size: -; v_call: TRBV6-1; d_call: TRBD2; j_call: TRBJ2-7; cdr3_nt: TGTGCCAGCAGTGGGGGGACTAGCGGGGGGGCCTACGAGCAGTACTTC; cdr3_aa: CASSGGTSGGAYEQYF
clone_size: -; v_call: TRBV5-1; d_call: -; j_call: TRBJ2-6; cdr3_nt: TGCGCCAGCAGCTTGGAGCCACCCCGGGGAGCTCCTGGGGCCAACGTCCTGACTTTC; cdr3_aa: CASSLEPPRGAPGANVLTF
clone_size: -; v_call: TRBV7-9; d_call: TRBD1; j_call: TRBJ1-1; cdr3_nt: TGTGCCAGCAGCTGGACACAGGGGCCCATCCCGAACACTGAAGCTTTCTTT; cdr3_aa: CASSWTQGPIPNTEAFF
clone_size: -; v_call: TRBV30; d_call: -; j_call: TRBJ1-1; cdr3_nt: TGTGCCATAATCGGACAGTCCGTAGGAACTGAAGCTTTCTTT; cdr3_aa: CAIIGQSVGTEAFF
clone_size: -; v_call: TRBV19; d_call: -; j_call: TRBJ2-3; cdr3_nt: TGTGCCAGTAGTACCGCCGCGGGGCTCACAGATACGCAGTATTTT; cdr3_aa: CASSTAAGLTDTQYF
clone_size: -; v_call: TRBV28; d_call: TRBD1; j_call: TRBJ1-1; cdr3_nt: TGTGCCAGCAGCCGAATGACAGGGAATACTGAAGCTTTCTTT; cdr3_aa: CASSRMTGNTEAFF
clone_size: -; v_call: TRBV4-1; d_call: -; j_call: TRBJ2-3; cdr3_nt: TGCGCCAGCAGCCAGGGACCCGAGGGGGCAGATACGCAGTATTTT; cdr3_aa: CASSQGPEGADTQYF
clone_size: -; v_call: TRBV30; d_call: -; j_call: TRBJ1-2; cdr3_nt: TGTGCCTGGAGTCCCCTTGGGGCTGGCTACACCTTC; cdr3_aa: CAWSPLGAGYTF
clone_size: -; v_call: TRBV7-8; d_call: -; j_call: TRBJ2-1; cdr3_nt: TGTGCCAGCAGCTATTACAGGGTTGTCGATGAGCAGTTCTTC; cdr3_aa: CASSYYRVVDEQFF
clone_size: -; v_call: TRBV5-6; d_call: -; j_call: TRBJ2-6; cdr3_nt: TGTGCCAGCAGCTTCGGCTCTGGGGCCAACGTCCTGACTTTC; cdr3_aa: CASSFGSGANVLTF
clone_size: -; v_call: TRBV29-1; d_call: -; j_call: TRBJ1-5; cdr3_nt: TGCAGCGTTGTTTGGGGGGGATCGAGCAATCAGCCCCAGCATTTT; cdr3_aa: CSVVWGGSSNQPQHF
clone_size: -; v_call: TRBV13; d_call: TRBD1; j_call: TRBJ1-1; cdr3_nt: TGTGCCAGCAGCGTCCTGACAGGGGTGAACACTGAAGCTTTCTTT; cdr3_aa: CASSVLTGVNTEAFF
clone_size: -; v_call: TRBV28; d_call: TRBD2; j_call: TRBJ2-7; cdr3_nt: TGTGCCAGCAGTTCCCGTCTGGGACTAGCGGTAGCCTACGAGCAGTACTTC; cdr3_aa: CASSSRLGLAVAYEQYF
clone_size: -; v_call: TRBV5-1; d_call: TRBD2; j_call: TRBJ2-1; cdr3_nt: TGCGCCAGCAGCCCTAGCGGGGGCCCGAGCTCCTACAATGAGCAGTTCTTC; cdr3_aa: CASSPSGGPSSYNEQFF
clone_size: -; v_call: TRBV27; d_call: TRBD1; j_call: TRBJ2-7; cdr3_nt: TGTGCCAGCAGTTCCCGGACAGGACCCTACGAGCAGTACTTC; cdr3_aa: CASSSRTGPYEQYF
clone_size: -; v_call: TRBV28; d_call: -; j_call: TRBJ2-3; cdr3_nt: TGTGCCAGCAGTTCAGACTACCTTTTGCGTGGTACGCAGTATTTT; cdr3_aa: CASSSDYLLRGTQYF
clone_size: -; v_call: TRBV6-1; d_call: TRBD2; j_call: TRBJ2-2; cdr3_nt: TGTGCCAGCAGTGGGGGACTACCTAACACCGGGGAGCTGTTTTTT; cdr3_aa: CASSGGLPNTGELFF
clone_size: few; v_call: TRBV25-1; d_call: -; j_call: TRBJ2-7; cdr3_nt: TGTGCCAGCAGTGAAGGGAGAACTTTCTACGAGCAGTACTTC; cdr3_aa: CASSEGRTFYEQYF